A single TCR beta chain is shown here with its context. Its specificity is not known. The table came from immunoSEQ multiplex PCR; TCRdb's copy has only in-frame clones and leaves some out. The table records fewer than 10,000 clones, more than 90% of them present only once. As to time point: newly diagnosed, previously untreated cHL patient sample. It was by magnetic negative selection that CD8+ T cells were isolated from thawed PBMCs. Losses at the gene ends were 2 bases for V and 2 bases for J; bases not matched to a gene: 9. There are 17 residues in the CDR3. Germline-derived CDR1 and CDR2 are SGDLS and YYNGEE. These data are taken from a study of PD-1 blockade in classical Hodgkin lymphoma. Findings and caveats of the study: Reports described newly diagnosed patients as having lower baseline TCR diversity than healthy donors.

The V gene is TRBV9, the J gene TRBJ2-3; 9 bases fit TRBD1. This TCR was recovered from a human donor with classical Hodgkin lymphoma. The material sequenced was CD8+ T cells from blood. As DNA, the CDR3 is TGTGCCAGCAGCGTGGGACAGGGTGGGAGGGTCACAGATACGCAGTATTTT. Translating it yields CASSVGQGGRVTDTQYF.